A single sample is the source of the 9 T cell receptor beta chains below, sequenced in a study of CD8 T cells in ankylosing spondylitis. TCRdb itself ran the 5' RACE reads through MiXCR, one entry per CDR3 protein. Counted here are more than 200,000 distinct CDR3 sequences, about 24% occurring once; the ten biggest clones make up less than 0.75%. The source material was blood, either unsorted or a sorted T cell fraction (not recorded which). The source is a male donor with ankylosing spondylitis or in good health (not recorded which).

This clonotype was counted ten times or more. V is TRBV11-2 and J is TRBJ1-6; TRBD1 agrees at 8 bases. Losses at the gene ends were 4 bases for V and 7 bases for J; bases not matched to a gene: 6. Per germline, CDR1 SGHAT and CDR2 FQNNGV. This CDR3 is 15 amino acids long. The CDR3 reads CASSWGDRGNSPLHF. The CDR3 region has the DNA TGTGCCAGCAGCTGGGGCGACAGGGGCAATTCACCCCTCCACTTT.

The gene calls are TRBV20-1 and TRBJ2-1, with 16 bases that match TRBD2. The CDR3 covers 16 residues. Germline values: CDR1 DFQATT, CDR2 SNEGSKA (reference sequence). The CDR3 coding sequence is TGCAGCTACTCCGGGACTAGCGGGGGGGAGTGGAATGAGCAGTTCTTC. Its protein is CSYSGTSGGEWNEQFF.

The table lists this clonotype with many counts. The genes are TRBV12-3 or TRBV12-4 and TRBJ1-1, with D unresolved. V was shortened by 3 bases and J by 6 bases, with 14 bases between the two germline ends. This CDR3 comprises 14 residues. The DNA of the CDR3 is TGTGCCAGCAGTTTGGGAGGTGGAGTTTCTGAAGCTTTCTTT. It encodes CASSLGGGVSEAFF.

CDR3: CASSLTQGTEAFF. The CDR3 bases are TGTGCCAGCAGCTTAACACAGGGCACTGAAGCTTTCTTT. The chain links TRBV7-3 to TRBJ1-1; tentatively, D is TRBD1 (6 bases). V lost 0 bases, J lost 4 bases, and 6 bases lay in between. The CDR3 loop spans 13 amino acids. Germline assignment: CDR1 SGHTA and CDR2 FQGTGA.

The gene calls are TRBV7-9 and TRBJ2-6; 7 bases fit TRBD1. This CDR3 comprises 16 residues. In germline, CDR1 is SEHNR, CDR2 FQNEAQ (reference sequence). V shed 4 bases and J 1 base; nucleotides not matched to a gene: 4. The CDR3 DNA sequence: TGTGCCAGCAGCTCCTCGGACAGGTCTGGGGCCAACGTCCTGACTTTC. This encodes CASSSSDRSGANVLTF.

The chain joins TRBV4-1 to TRBJ2-7, with TRBD2 matching 9 bases. The CDR3 spans 16 residues. CDR1 and CDR2 from the germline V gene are MGHRA and YSYEKL. The V segment lost 1 base and the J segment 7 bases; nucleotides outside the gene matches: 11. DNA of the CDR3: TGCGCCAGCAGCCAAGGGGCACTAGCGGGTGTCGGTGAGCAGTACTTC. Translating it yields CASSQGALAGVGEQYF.

The genes are TRBV20-1 and TRBJ1-2; D is perhaps TRBD1 (6 bases). The ends were cut back, 6 bases at V and 0 bases at J, with 11 bases in the middle. This CDR3 region has 13 residues. The V gene's germline CDR1 is DFQATT and CDR2 SNEGSKA (reference sequence). The CDR3 nucleotides are TGCAGTGCCCGGGACATCTCTAACTATGGCTACACCTTC. This encodes CSARDISNYGYTF.

This clonotype was observed many times. The rearrangement uses TRBV24-1 and TRBJ2-1, with TRBD1 identical over 7 bases. V lost 4 bases and J lost 8; bases outside the gene matches: 4. This CDR3 region has 13 residues. The V gene's germline CDR1 is KGHDR and CDR2 SFDVKD. CDR3 sequence reads: CATSEQGIDEQFF. As DNA, the CDR3 is TGTGCCACCAGTGAACAGGGGATCGATGAGCAGTTCTTC.

This clonotype was seen repeatedly, ten times or more. The CDR3 spells CSARDSFECYTF. The CDR3 DNA reads TGCAGTGCTAGAGATTCGTTTGAGTGCTACACCTTC. This chain uses TRBV20-1 with TRBJ1-2; D is uncertain. The CDR3 is 12 amino acids. The germline CDR1 and CDR2 sequences are DFQATT and SNEGSKA (reference sequence). Deletions cut 0 bases from V and 9 bases from J, with 11 bases between.